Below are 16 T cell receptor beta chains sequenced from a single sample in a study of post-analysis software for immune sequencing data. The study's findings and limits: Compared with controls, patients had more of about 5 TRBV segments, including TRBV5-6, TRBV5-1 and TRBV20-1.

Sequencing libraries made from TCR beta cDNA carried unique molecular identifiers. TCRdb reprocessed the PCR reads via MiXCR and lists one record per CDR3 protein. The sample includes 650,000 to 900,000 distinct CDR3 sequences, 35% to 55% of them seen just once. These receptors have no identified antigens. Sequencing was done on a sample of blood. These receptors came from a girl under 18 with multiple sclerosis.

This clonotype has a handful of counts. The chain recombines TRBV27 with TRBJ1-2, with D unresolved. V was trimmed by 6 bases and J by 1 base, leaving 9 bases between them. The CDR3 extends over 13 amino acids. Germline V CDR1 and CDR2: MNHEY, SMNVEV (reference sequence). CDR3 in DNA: TGTGCCAGCAGCCCGGCGGGTAACTATGGCTACACCTTC. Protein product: CASSPAGNYGYTF.

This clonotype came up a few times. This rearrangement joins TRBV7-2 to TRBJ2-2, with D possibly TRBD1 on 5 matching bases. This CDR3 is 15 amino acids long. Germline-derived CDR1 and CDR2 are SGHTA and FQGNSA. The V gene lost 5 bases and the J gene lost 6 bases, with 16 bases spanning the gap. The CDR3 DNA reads TGTGCCAGCAGCGGAATTAGGGGTGGGGCCGGGGAGCTGTTTTTT. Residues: CASSGIRGGAGELFF.

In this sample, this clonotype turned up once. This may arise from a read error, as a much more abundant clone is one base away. The CDR3 DNA reads as TGTGCCAGCAGCTTAGCCTATCAGCCCCAGCATTTT. Protein product: CASSLAYQPQHF. The gene calls are TRBV7-2 and TRBJ1-5; D unresolved. The CDR3 sequence is 12 residues long. Trimming left V 0 bases short and J 5 bases short, with 2 bases between. From germline, CDR1 is SGHTA and CDR2 FQGNSA.

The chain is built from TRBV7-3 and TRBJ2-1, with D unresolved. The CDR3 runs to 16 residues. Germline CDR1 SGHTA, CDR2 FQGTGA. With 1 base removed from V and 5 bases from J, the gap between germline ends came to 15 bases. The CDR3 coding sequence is TGTGCCAGCAGCTTAAGGCCGAGTGGGTCGGACAATGAGCAGTTCTTC. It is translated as CASSLRPSGSDNEQFF.

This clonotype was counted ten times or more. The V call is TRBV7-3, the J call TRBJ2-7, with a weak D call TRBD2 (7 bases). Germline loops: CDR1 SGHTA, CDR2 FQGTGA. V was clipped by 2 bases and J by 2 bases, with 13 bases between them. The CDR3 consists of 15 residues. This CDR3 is CASSLGAGATYEQYF. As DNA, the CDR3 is TGTGCCAGCAGCTTAGGGGCGGGGGCCACCTACGAGCAGTACTTC.

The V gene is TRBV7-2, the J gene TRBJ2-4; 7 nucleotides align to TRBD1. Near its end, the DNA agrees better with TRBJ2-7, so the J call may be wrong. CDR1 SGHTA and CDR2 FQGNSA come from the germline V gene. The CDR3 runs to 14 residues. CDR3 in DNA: TGTGCCAGCAGCTTAGTGTGGACAGGACACGAGCAGTACTTC. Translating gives CASSLVWTGHEQYF.

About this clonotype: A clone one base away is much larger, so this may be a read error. This chain's CDR3 is CASSWGGVPTYEQYF. CDR3 in DNA: TGTGCCAGCAGCTGGGGCGGGGTTCCTACCTACGAGCAGTACTTC. V gene TRBV5-5 combines with J gene TRBJ2-7, with D perhaps TRBD2 (6 bases). The CDR3 totals 15 residues. Germline V gene data show CDR1 as SGHKS and CDR2 as YYEKEE (reference sequence). Trimming cost V 3 bases and J 2 bases, with 15 bases left between them. The full variable domain, with the rest looked up from reference TRBV5-5 and TRBJ2-7, is DAGVTQSPTHLIKTRGQQVTLRCSPISGHKSVSWYQQVLGQGPQFIFQYYEKEERGRGNFPDRFSARQFPNYSSELNVNALLLGDSALYLCASSWGGVPTYEQYFGPGTRLTVT.

CDR3: CASSSGQGGPYEQYF. CDR3 DNA sequence: TGCGCCAGCAGCTCAGGACAGGGGGGCCCCTACGAGCAGTACTTC. The J gene is TRBJ2-7, the V gene TRBV5-1, with 10 bases that match TRBD1. CDR3 length: 15 residues. Losses at the gene ends were 3 bases for V and 2 bases for J; bases not matched to a gene: 5. Per the germline V gene, CDR1 is SGHRS and CDR2 is YFSETQ. Variable domain in full (rest from reference TRBV5-1 and TRBJ2-7): KAGVTQTPRYLIKTRGQQVTLSCSPISGHRSVSWYQQTPGQGLQFLFEYFSETQRNKGNFPGRFSGRQFSNSRSEMNVSTLELGDSALYLCASSSGQGGPYEQYFGPGTRLTVT.

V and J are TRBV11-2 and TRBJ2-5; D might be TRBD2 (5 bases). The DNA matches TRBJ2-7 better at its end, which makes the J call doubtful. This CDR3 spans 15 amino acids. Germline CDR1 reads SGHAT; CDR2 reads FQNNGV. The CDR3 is CASSFGINVLYEQYF. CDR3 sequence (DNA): TGTGCCAGCAGCTTCGGGATAAACGTCCTCTACGAGCAGTACTTC.

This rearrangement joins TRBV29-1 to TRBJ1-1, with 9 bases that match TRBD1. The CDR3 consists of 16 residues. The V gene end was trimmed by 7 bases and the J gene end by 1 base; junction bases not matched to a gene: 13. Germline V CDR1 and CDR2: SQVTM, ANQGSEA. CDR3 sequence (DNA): TGCAGCGCCTTAACCAAACAGGGGGCAAAGAACACTGAAGCTTTCTTT. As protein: CSALTKQGAKNTEAFF.

The CDR3 DNA reads TGTGCCAGCAGTGAACTAACAGCCGAACCCAAAAACATTCAGTACTTC. It encodes CASSELTAEPKNIQYF. The chain recombines TRBV6-1 with TRBJ2-4; D not resolved. The germline V gene has CDR1 MNHNS and CDR2 SASEGT. Between the trimmed V and J ends, which lost 2 bases and 2 bases, there was a span of 13 bases. The CDR3 loop spans 16 amino acids.

CDR3 amino acids: CATSRGDQRQETQYF. The CDR3 bases are TGTGCCACCAGCAGAGGGGACCAGAGACAAGAGACCCAGTACTTC. The gene calls are TRBV15 and TRBJ2-5, with D perhaps given as TRBD1 or TRBD2 (5 bases each). Germline loops: CDR1 LNHNV, CDR2 YYDKDF (reference sequence). V was clipped by 1 base and J by 2 bases, with 11 bases between them. This CDR3 has 15 amino acids.

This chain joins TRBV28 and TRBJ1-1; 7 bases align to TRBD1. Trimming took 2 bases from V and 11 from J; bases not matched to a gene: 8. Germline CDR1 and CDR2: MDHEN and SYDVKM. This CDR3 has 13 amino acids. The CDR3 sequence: CASSLDVEGAAFF. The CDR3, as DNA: TGTGCCAGCAGTTTAGATGTTGAGGGGGCTGCTTTCTTT.

CDR3 bases: TGTGCCAGCACACCCGGGACAAGGGTCTCCTACGAGCAGTACTTC. As protein: CASTPGTRVSYEQYF. The chain is built from TRBV11-1 and TRBJ2-4; perhaps TRBD1 as D (6 bases). Near its end, the DNA agrees better with TRBJ2-7, so the J call may be wrong. This CDR3 has 15 residues. CDR1 is SGHAT and CDR2 is FQDESV in the germline V gene (reference sequence).

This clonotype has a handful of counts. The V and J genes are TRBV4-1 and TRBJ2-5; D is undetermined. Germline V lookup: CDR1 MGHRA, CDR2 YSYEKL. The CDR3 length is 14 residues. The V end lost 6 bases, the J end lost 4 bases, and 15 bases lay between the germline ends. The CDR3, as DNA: TGCGCCAGCAGTGCTTTAGGAATCGGAGAGACCCAGTACTTC. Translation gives CASSALGIGETQYF.

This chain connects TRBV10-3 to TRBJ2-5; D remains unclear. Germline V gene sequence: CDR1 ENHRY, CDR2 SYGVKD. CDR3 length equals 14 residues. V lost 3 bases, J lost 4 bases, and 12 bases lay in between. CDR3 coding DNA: TGTGCCATCAGTGAAACGCGCGAGACAGAGACCCAGTACTTC. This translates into CAISETRETETQYF.